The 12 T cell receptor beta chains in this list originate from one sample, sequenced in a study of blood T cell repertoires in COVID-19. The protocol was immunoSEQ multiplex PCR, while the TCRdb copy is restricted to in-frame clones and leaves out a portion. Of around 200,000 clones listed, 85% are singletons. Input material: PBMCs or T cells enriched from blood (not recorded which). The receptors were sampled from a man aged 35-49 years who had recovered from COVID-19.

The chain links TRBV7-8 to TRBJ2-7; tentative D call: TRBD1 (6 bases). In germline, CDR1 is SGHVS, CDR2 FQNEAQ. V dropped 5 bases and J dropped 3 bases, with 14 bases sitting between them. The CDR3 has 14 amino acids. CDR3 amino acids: CASSDRDNHYEQYF. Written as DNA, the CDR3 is TGTGCCAGCAGCGACCGGGACAACCACTACGAGCAGTACTTC.

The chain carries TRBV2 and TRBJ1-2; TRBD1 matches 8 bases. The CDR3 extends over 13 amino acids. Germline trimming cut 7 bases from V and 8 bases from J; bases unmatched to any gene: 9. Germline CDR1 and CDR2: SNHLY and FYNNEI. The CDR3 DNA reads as TGTGCCAGCATTAGCCAGGGGGCGGGCGGCTACACCTTC. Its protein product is CASISQGAGGYTF.

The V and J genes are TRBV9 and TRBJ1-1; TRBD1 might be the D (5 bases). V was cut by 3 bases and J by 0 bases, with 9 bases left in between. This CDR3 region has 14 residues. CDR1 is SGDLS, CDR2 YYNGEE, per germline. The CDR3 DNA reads TGTGCCAGCAGCGCCAGGGCTATGAACACTGAAGCTTTCTTT. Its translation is CASSARAMNTEAFF.

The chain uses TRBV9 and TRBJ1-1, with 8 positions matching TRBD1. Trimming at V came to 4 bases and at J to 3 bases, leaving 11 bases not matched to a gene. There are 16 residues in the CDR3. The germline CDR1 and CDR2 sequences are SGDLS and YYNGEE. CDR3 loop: CASSPTFRGLDTEAFF. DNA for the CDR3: TGTGCCAGCAGCCCTACATTCAGGGGGCTGGACACTGAAGCTTTCTTT.

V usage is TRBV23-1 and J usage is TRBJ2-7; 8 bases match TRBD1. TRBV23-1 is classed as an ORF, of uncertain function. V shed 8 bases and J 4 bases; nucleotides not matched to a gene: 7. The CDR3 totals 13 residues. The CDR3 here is CASEGRGLYEQYF. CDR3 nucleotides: TGCGCCAGCGAAGGCAGGGGGCTTTACGAGCAGTACTTC.

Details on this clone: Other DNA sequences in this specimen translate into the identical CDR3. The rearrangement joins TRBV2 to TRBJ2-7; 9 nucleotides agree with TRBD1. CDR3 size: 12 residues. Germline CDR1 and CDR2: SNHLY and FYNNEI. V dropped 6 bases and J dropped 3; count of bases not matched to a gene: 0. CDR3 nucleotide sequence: TGTGCCAGCAGGGGACAGGGCTACGAGCAGTACTTC. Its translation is CASRGQGYEQYF. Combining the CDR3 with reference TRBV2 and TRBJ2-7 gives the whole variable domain EPEVTQTPSHQVTQMGQEVILRCVPISNHLYFYWYRQILGQKVEFLVSFYNNEISEKSEIFDDQFSVERPDGSNFTLKIRSTKLEDSAMYFCASRGQGYEQYFGPGTRLTVT.

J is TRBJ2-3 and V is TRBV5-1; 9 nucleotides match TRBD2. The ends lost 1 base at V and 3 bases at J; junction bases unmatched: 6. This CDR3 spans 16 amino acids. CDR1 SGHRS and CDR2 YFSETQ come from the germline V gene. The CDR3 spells CASSLYSGSQTDTQYF. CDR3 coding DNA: TGCGCCAGCAGCTTGTATAGCGGGAGCCAGACAGATACGCAGTATTTT.

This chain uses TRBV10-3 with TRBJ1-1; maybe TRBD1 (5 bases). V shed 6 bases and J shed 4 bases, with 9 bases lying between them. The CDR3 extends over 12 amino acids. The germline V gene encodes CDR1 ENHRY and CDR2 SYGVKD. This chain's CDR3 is CAIRQEGTEAFF. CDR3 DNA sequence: TGTGCCATCAGACAGGAGGGCACTGAAGCTTTCTTT.

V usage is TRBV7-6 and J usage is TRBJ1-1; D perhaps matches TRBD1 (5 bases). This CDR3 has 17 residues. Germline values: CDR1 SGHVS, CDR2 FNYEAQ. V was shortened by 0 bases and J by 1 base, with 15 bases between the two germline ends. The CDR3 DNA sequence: TGTGCCAGCAGCTTAGCGCAGGGCCCGCGTGAGAACACTGAAGCTTTCTTT. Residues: CASSLAQGPRENTEAFF.

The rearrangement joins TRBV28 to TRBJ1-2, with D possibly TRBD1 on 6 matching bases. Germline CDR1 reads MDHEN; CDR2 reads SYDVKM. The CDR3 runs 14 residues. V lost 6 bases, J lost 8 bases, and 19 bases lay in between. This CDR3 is CASRPHGGAFGYTF. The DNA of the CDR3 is TGTGCCAGCAGGCCACATGGGGGCGCCTTCGGCTACACCTTC.

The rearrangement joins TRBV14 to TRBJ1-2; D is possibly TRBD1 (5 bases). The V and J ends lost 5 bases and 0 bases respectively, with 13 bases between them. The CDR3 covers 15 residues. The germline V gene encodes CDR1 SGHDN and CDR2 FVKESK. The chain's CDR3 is CASSSGGSTNYGYTF. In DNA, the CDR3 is TGTGCCAGCAGCTCCGGGGGATCAACTAACTATGGCTACACCTTC. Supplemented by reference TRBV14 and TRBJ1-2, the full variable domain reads EAGVTQFPSHSVIEKGQTVTLRCDPISGHDNLYWYRRVMGKEIKFLLHFVKESKQDESGMPNNRFLAERTGGTYSTLKVQPAELEDSGVYFCASSSGGSTNYGYTFGSGTRLTVV.

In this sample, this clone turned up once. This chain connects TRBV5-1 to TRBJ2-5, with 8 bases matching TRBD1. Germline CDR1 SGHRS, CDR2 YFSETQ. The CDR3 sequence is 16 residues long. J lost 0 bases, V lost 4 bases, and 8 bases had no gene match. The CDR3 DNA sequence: TGCGCCAGCAGCCTCGGGGACAGGCACGACCAAGAGACCCAGTACTTC. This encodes CASSLGDRHDQETQYF.